This TCR beta chain originates from a study of blood T cells in healthy people across ages. A few counts support this clonotype. For the second PCR, which ran for roughly 6 to 12 cycles, a sample-barcoded 5' primer and a J-beta primer mix were used. TCRdb itself ran the 5' RACE reads through MiXCR, one entry per CDR3 protein. The table has roughly 2 million distinct CDR3 sequences, around half seen once. The germline CDR1 and CDR2 sequences are SGHAT and FQNNGV. The CDR3 contains 12 residues. V gave up 4 bases and J gave up 6 bases, with 9 bases separating them. The chain carries TRBV11-2 and TRBJ1-2; possibly TRBD1 for D (6 bases). Sequenced: blood. This clonotype was obtained from a woman aged 40 to 50 in good health. This CDR3 is CASSSEGDGYTF. The DNA for the CDR3 is TGTGCCAGCAGCTCGGAGGGGGATGGCTACACCTTC.